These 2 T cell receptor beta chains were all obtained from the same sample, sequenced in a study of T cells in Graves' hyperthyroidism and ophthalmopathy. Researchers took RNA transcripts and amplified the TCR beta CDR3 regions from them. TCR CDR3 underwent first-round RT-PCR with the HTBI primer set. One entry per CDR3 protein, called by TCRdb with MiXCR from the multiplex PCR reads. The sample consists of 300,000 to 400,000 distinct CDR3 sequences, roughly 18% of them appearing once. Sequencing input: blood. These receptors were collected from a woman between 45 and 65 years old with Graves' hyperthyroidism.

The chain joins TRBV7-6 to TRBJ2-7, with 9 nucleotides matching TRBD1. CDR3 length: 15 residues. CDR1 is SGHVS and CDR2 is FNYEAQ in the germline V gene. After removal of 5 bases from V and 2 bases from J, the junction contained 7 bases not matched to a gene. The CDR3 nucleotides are TGTGCCAGCAGCCGTCCCGGGACAGGGACCTACGAGCAGTACTTC. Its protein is CASSRPGTGTYEQYF.

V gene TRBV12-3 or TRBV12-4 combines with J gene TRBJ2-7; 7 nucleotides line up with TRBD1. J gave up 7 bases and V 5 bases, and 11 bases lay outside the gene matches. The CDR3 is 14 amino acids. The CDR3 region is CASSRGQPTREQYF. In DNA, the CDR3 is TGTGCCAGCAGTCGGGGACAGCCTACTAGGGAGCAGTACTTC.